The 18 T cell receptor beta chains below come from one sample, sequenced in a study of OX40 agonist ivuxolimab in advanced cancers. Assay: immunoSEQ multiplex PCR; the TCRdb copy retains only in-frame clones and omits some. This sample yields tens of thousands of clones, of which 70% to 80% are seen a single time; about 1.6% belongs to the top ten. Sample: CD4+ or CD8+ T cells sorted from blood, taken in a trial of the OX40 agonist ivuxolimab. Every receptor here comes from an adult with an advanced solid tumor such as melanoma, head and neck, liver or kidney cancer.

The chain links TRBV5-5 to TRBJ1-4; tentative D call: TRBD1 (5 bases). V was trimmed by 0 bases and J by 10 bases, leaving 16 bases between them. The CDR3 extends over 15 amino acids. CDR1 and CDR2 (germline): SGHKS, YYEKEE (reference sequence). The CDR3 bases are TGTGCCAGCAGCTTGGTAGGCAGCCGTAGGGGAAAACTGTTTTTT. Protein product: CASSLVGSRRGKLFF.

This clone was seen once. The CDR3 reads CAISESSGGNTGELFF. DNA for the CDR3: TGTGCCATCAGTGAGTCTAGCGGGGGGAACACCGGGGAGCTGTTTTTT. The chain is built from TRBV10-3 and TRBJ2-2; 9 positions match TRBD2. Germline V lookup: CDR1 ENHRY, CDR2 SYGVKD. V lost 0 bases to trimming and J lost 1 base; unmatched junction nucleotides: 0. The CDR3 has 16 residues.

The chain has TRBV28 and TRBJ1-2; D remains unclear. This CDR3 has 11 amino acids. V dropped 8 bases and J dropped 2 bases, with 6 bases sitting between them. Germline V gene data show CDR1 as MDHEN and CDR2 as SYDVKM. CDR3 sequence: CASASNYGYTF. As DNA, the CDR3 is TGTGCCAGCGCGTCGAACTATGGCTACACCTTC.

V gene TRBV13 combines with J gene TRBJ2-1; 11 bases line up with TRBD2. Trimming removed 6 bases from V and 2 bases from J; junction bases left unmatched: 9. CDR3 length equals 17 residues. Germline loops: CDR1 PRHDT, CDR2 FYEKMQ (reference sequence). The CDR3 sequence is CASRITLAGVPYNEQFF. The CDR3 DNA is TGTGCCAGCAGAATTACACTAGCGGGGGTTCCCTACAATGAGCAGTTCTTC.

This CDR3 reads CSVGQGAFETQYF. The DNA of the CDR3 is TGCAGCGTGGGACAGGGGGCGTTTGAGACCCAGTACTTC. The chain couples TRBV29-1 to TRBJ2-5; 12 bases match TRBD1. The germline CDR1 and CDR2 sequences are SQVTM and ANQGSEA. The CDR3 runs 13 residues. V was clipped by 6 bases and J by 5 bases; unmatched bases: 4.

The gene calls are TRBV29-1 and TRBJ1-2, with 7 bases lining up with TRBD1. This CDR3 has 13 residues. Germline CDR1 SQVTM, CDR2 ANQGSEA. V shed 6 bases and J 8 bases; nucleotides not matched to a gene: 12. This CDR3 reads CSVPDRVKGGYTF. CDR3 nucleotide sequence: TGCAGCGTCCCCGACAGGGTGAAGGGAGGCTACACCTTC.

The chain carries TRBV4-1 and TRBJ2-1, with TRBD2 identical over 9 bases. The CDR3 covers 15 residues. CDR1 and CDR2 (germline): MGHRA, YSYEKL. The V segment lost 3 bases and the J segment 8 bases; nucleotides outside the gene matches: 8. The DNA of the CDR3 is TGCGCCAGCAGCCAGGCCTTAGCGGGGGTGGATGAGCAGTTCTTC. As protein: CASSQALAGVDEQFF.

The V and J genes are TRBV5-1 and TRBJ2-1, with D uncertain. Germline V CDR1 and CDR2: SGHRS, YFSETQ. With 1 base removed from V and 5 bases from J, the gap between germline ends came to 7 bases. The length of the CDR3 is 13 residues. The DNA for the CDR3 is TGCGCCAGCAGCTTGAACACGAACAATGAGCAGTTCTTC. This encodes CASSLNTNNEQFF.

The chain combines TRBV6-1 with TRBJ1-1; TRBD1 aligns across 8 bases. With V trimmed by 0 bases and J by 10 bases, 7 bases remained unmatched. This CDR3 is built from 14 residues. Per germline, CDR1 MNHNS and CDR2 SASEGT. This chain's CDR3 is CASSEAGQGARAFF. Here the CDR3 DNA reads TGTGCCAGCAGTGAAGCAGGGCAGGGGGCGCGAGCTTTCTTT.

The chain has TRBV10-3 and TRBJ2-5, with 7 bases fitting TRBD1. CDR1 is ENHRY, CDR2 SYGVKD, per germline. J lost 0 bases, V lost 6 bases, and 1 base had no gene match. CDR3 length: 13 amino acids. The CDR3 is CAISTGDQETQYF. The CDR3 DNA follows: TGTGCCATCAGCACAGGGGACCAAGAGACCCAGTACTTC.

V is TRBV30 and J is TRBJ2-3; possibly TRBD1 or TRBD2 for D (6 bases each). V lost 0 bases and J lost 0, with 10 bases in between. The length of the CDR3 is 15 residues. Germline CDR1 and CDR2: GTSNPN and SVGIG (reference sequence). The CDR3 sequence: CAWSVGGGSTDTQYF. The CDR3 bases are TGTGCCTGGAGTGTCGGAGGGGGGAGCACAGATACGCAGTATTTT.

J is TRBJ1-2 and V is TRBV29-1; the D gene is possibly TRBD1 (6 bases). CDR1 and CDR2 (germline): SQVTM, ANQGSEA. V shed 7 bases and J shed 6 bases, with 12 bases lying between them. The CDR3 is 11 amino acids. DNA for the CDR3: TGCAGCGACGGGGGCGGGAATGGCTACACCTTC. Residues: CSDGGGNGYTF.

This chain connects TRBV6-5 to TRBJ1-6, with D possibly being TRBD1 (5 bases). The V end was cut by 6 bases, the J end by 6 bases, with 9 bases between. Per the germline V gene, CDR1 is MNHEY and CDR2 is SVGAGI. There are 13 residues in the CDR3. As DNA, the CDR3 is TGTGCCAGCAGCAGGGACGGTAATTCACCCCTCCACTTT. Translated, it gives CASSRDGNSPLHF.

The gene calls are TRBV5-8 and TRBJ2-1; D unclear. In germline, CDR1 is SGHTS, CDR2 YDEGEE. The CDR3 totals 12 residues. Deletions cut 4 bases from V and 5 bases from J, with 7 bases between. CDR3 coding DNA: TGTGCCAGCAGCAAGACCCACAATGAGCAGTTCTTC. Its translation: CASSKTHNEQFF.

In this sample, this clone turned up once. The V call is TRBV5-1, the J call TRBJ1-2; TRBD1 is a possible D gene (5 bases). This CDR3 has 13 residues. Per germline, CDR1 SGHRS and CDR2 YFSETQ. Trimming stripped 1 base from V and 1 base from J, with 5 bases between. The CDR3 coding sequence is TGCGCCAGCAGCTTGCAGGGTAACTATGGCTACACCTTC. Amino acids: CASSLQGNYGYTF.

Details on this clone: An end of the junction does not agree with germline; a read error may underlie this. V and J are TRBV6-5 and TRBJ1-4; the D gene is possibly TRBD1 (5 bases). The CDR3 runs to 15 residues. In germline, CDR1 is MNHEY, CDR2 SVGAGI. CDR3 coding DNA: TGTGCCAGCAGTTCGACGGGGGGACCTAACGAAAAACTGTTTTTT. Encoded protein: CASSSTGGPNEKLFF.

The J gene is TRBJ2-1, the V gene TRBV6-5; TRBD2 aligns across 11 bases. In germline, CDR1 is MNHEY, CDR2 SVGAGI. This CDR3 is built from 15 residues. The V and J ends lost 6 bases and 3 bases, in that order; junction bases with no gene match: 4. CDR3 coding DNA: TGTGCCAGCAGCCTTCTAGCGGGAGGCTACAATGAGCAGTTCTTC. This gives the protein CASSLLAGGYNEQFF.

The V and J genes are TRBV9 and TRBJ2-5; D could derive from TRBD1 or TRBD2 (6 bases each). The CDR3 covers 14 residues. V gave up 0 bases and J gave up 4 bases, with 10 bases separating them. Germline values: CDR1 SGDLS, CDR2 YYNGEE. The CDR3 protein is CASSVGRGRETQYF. CDR3 bases: TGTGCCAGCAGCGTAGGGAGGGGGAGAGAGACCCAGTACTTC.